This T cell receptor beta chain was identified in a study of cytotoxic CD8 clonotypes in ibrutinib-treated CLL. Using immunoSEQ multiplex PCR, the repertoire was profiled, and TCRdb retains in-frame clones only, with some absent. In the table there are approximately 210,000 clones, over 60% of which are singletons. Source: PBMCs, taken after 24 months of ibrutinib treatment. The receptor comes from a human donor with chronic lymphocytic leukemia.

The CDR3 sequence is CASSQVLLESEQFF. CDR3 nucleotides: TGTGCCAGCAGCCAAGTCCTACTAGAAAGTGAGCAGTTCTTC. The chain couples TRBV4-2 to TRBJ2-1, with a possible D match to TRBD2 (5 bases). The germline CDR1 and CDR2 sequences are LGHNA and YNFKEQ. The CDR3 has 14 residues. V was shortened by 1 base and J by 9 bases, with 13 bases between the two germline ends.